This T cell receptor (beta chain) derives from a study of blood T cells in healthy people across ages. Through a sample-barcoded 5' primer and a J-beta primer mix, a second PCR was run for roughly 7 to 12 cycles. One entry per CDR3 protein results from TCRdb running MiXCR on the 5' RACE reads. The sample has 1.5 million to 2 million distinct CDR3 sequences, approximately 28% seen once. This clonotype was observed a handful of times. The authors drew about 10 milliliters of peripheral blood from each donor. Per sample, extraction of total RNA gave at least 5.5 micrograms in every case. This CDR3 comprises 14 residues. Germline CDR1 SGDLS, CDR2 YYNGEE. V lost 2 bases, J lost 6 bases, and 6 bases stayed unmatched.

Sequencing was done on a sample of blood. V and J are TRBV9 and TRBJ1-2, with 8 bases that match TRBD1. This sequence was found in a woman aged 25 to 45 in good health. This chain's CDR3 is CASSVSDRGDGYTF. CDR3 coding DNA: TGTGCCAGCAGCGTTTCTGACAGGGGAGATGGCTACACCTTC.